This TCR beta chain was identified in a study of cytomegalovirus exposure and HLA in healthy donors. Using immunoSEQ multiplex PCR, the repertoire was profiled, and TCRdb retains in-frame clones only, with some absent. Among about 140,000 clones listed, 70% to 85% were seen once. This clone showed up just a few times. There are 14 residues in the CDR3. The J segment lost 5 bases and the V segment lost 0 bases, leaving 2 bases of the junction unmatched. CDR1 is ENHRY, CDR2 SYGVKD, per germline. Sequenced input: PBMCs. V gene TRBV10-3 combines with J gene TRBJ1-2; 8 positions agree with TRBD1. This TCR derives from a man younger than 45 in good health and CMV-seropositive. The CDR3, as DNA: TGTGCCATCAGTGAGTCGGGACAGGATTATGGCTACACCTTC. This sequence encodes CAISESGQDYGYTF.